The entry below describes one T cell receptor beta chain. The CDR3 covers 15 residues. V was clipped by 2 bases and J by 1 base; unmatched bases: 4. From germline, CDR1 is SGHRS and CDR2 YFSETQ. The sample is drawn from a study of blood T cell repertoires in COVID-19. For the study at large: Samples taken during acute and convalescent COVID-19 were collected in the United States, Italy and Spain.

As originally analysed: Estimates of nucleated cell counts were drawn from the amplification of reference gene primers. The assay was immunoSEQ multiplex PCR, and TCRdb's table has in-frame clones only and misses some. The D gene and trimming were derived from the DNA, and the V and J assignments and clone size from that table. The sample has a few hundred thousand clones, roughly 88% seen once. The material sequenced was peripheral blood. The clonotype originates from a man between 25 and 39 years old who had recovered from COVID-19. The chain joins TRBV5-1 to TRBJ2-5; 8 positions match TRBD2. The DNA for the CDR3 is TGCGCCAGCAGCTTCAGACTAGCGATCCAAGAGACCCAGTACTTC. Its translation is CASSFRLAIQETQYF. Drawing the rest from reference TRBV5-1 and TRBJ2-5, the complete variable domain is KAGVTQTPRYLIKTRGQQVTLSCSPISGHRSVSWYQQTPGQGLQFLFEYFSETQRNKGNFPGRFSGRQFSNSRSEMNVSTLELGDSALYLCASSFRLAIQETQYFGPGTRLLVL.